Included here is one T cell receptor beta chain sequence, with context. Its antigen is as yet unknown. A single record per CDR3 protein comes from TCRdb applying MiXCR to the reads. The table includes 110,000 to 150,000 distinct CDR3 sequences, about 31% detected once. These data originate in a study of T cell repertoires in cytomegalovirus infection. Study-wide context: Public TCR beta signatures marked donors with CMV infection and the matching HLA.

The CDR3 runs 15 residues. Trimming pared 5 bases from V and 5 bases from J, leaving 17 bases between. Germline V lookup: CDR1 SEHNR, CDR2 FQNEAQ (reference sequence). Whole-study findings and limits: The response measured ex vivo was dominated by TCR beta clonotypes (HLA-C-restricted and CMV-specific).

The source is a human donor in good health (CMV status not recorded). Some clones in this sample may be carry-over from other donors' samples. This chain links TRBV7-9 with TRBJ2-3; tentatively, D is TRBD2 (7 bases). The material sequenced was CD8+ T cells from cultured PBMCs, taken from culture after CMV antigen stimulation. CDR3 nucleotide sequence: TGTGCCAGCAGCATGGGGGGGGGCCGGGTAGATACGCAGTATTTT. Protein sequence: CASSMGGGRVDTQYF.